Following are 19 T cell receptor beta chains from one sample sequenced in a study of radiation and T cells in renal cell carcinoma. Sequencing was performed with immunoSEQ multiplex PCR; in TCRdb, only in-frame clones are kept and a portion is missing. The profile shows about 150,000 clones, about 91% of them singletons. Time point described: blood 2 weeks post-SBRT. The treatment here: 15 Gy SBRT to primary tumor, nephrectomy 4 weeks later. The source material was blood, sampled from a patient whose treatment included radiotherapy and nephrectomy. These receptors all come from a woman in her 50s with renal cell carcinoma.

The sample holds a few counts of this clone. The chain is built from TRBV7-9 and TRBJ1-5, with D tentatively TRBD1 (5 bases). Per germline, CDR1 SEHNR and CDR2 FQNEAQ (reference sequence). V gave up 4 bases and J gave up 2 bases, with 18 bases separating them. This CDR3 is 17 amino acids long. The CDR3 loop is CASSSHRDDSRNQPQHF. CDR3 nucleotides: TGTGCCAGCAGCTCCCACCGGGACGACAGTCGCAATCAGCCCCAGCATTTT. The full variable domain, rest sourced from reference TRBV7-9 and TRBJ1-5, is DTGVSQNPRHKITKRGQNVTFRCDPISEHNRLYWYRQTLGQGPEFLTYFQNEAQLEKSRLLSDRFSAERPKGSFSTLEIQRTEQGDSAMYLCASSSHRDDSRNQPQHFGDGTRLSIL.

The chain has TRBV14 and TRBJ2-5; D gene ambiguous. V dropped 1 base and J dropped 5 bases, with 17 bases sitting between them. Germline assignment: CDR1 SGHDN and CDR2 FVKESK. The CDR3 runs 16 residues. The CDR3, as DNA: TGTGCCAGCAGCCAAGCTATGACTGACGTCCGCGAGACCCAGTACTTC. Amino acid sequence: CASSQAMTDVRETQYF.

V gene TRBV4-3 combines with J gene TRBJ1-2, with D possibly being TRBD1 (5 bases). The germline V gene encodes CDR1 LGHNA and CDR2 YSLEER. This CDR3 spans 15 amino acids. V shed 3 bases and J shed 8 bases, with 19 bases lying between them. CDR3 bases: TGCGCCAGCAGCCATGAGGACCACAGGCAGGGCGGCTACACCTTC. It is translated as CASSHEDHRQGGYTF.

The chain couples TRBV6-5 to TRBJ2-5; D remains unclear. Germline lookup yields CDR1 MNHEY and CDR2 SVGAGI. This CDR3 has 12 residues. V was pared by 2 bases and J by 2 bases, with 3 bases between. The CDR3 region is CASSYGQETQYF. In DNA form, the CDR3 reads TGTGCCAGCAGTTACGGGCAAGAGACCCAGTACTTC.

V is TRBV7-3 and J is TRBJ2-5, with TRBD1 matching 8 bases. The CDR3 covers 13 residues. CDR1 is SGHTA, CDR2 FQGTGA, per germline. V shed 5 bases, J shed 5 bases, and the junction held 4 bases outside the gene matches. DNA for the CDR3: TGTGCCAGCAGCCCCCAGGGGGCCGAGACCCAGTACTTC. Amino acid sequence: CASSPQGAETQYF.

This chain uses TRBV7-6 with TRBJ2-7; D gene ambiguous. V was pared by 5 bases and J by 2 bases, with 16 bases between. There are 15 residues in the CDR3. Germline CDR1 SGHVS, CDR2 FNYEAQ. The CDR3 bases are TGTGCCAGCAGCCGAACTCAAACAGCTACCTACGAGCAGTACTTC. Translating gives CASSRTQTATYEQYF.

V usage is TRBV7-9 and J usage is TRBJ1-5; TRBD1 might be the D (5 bases). Germline CDR1 reads SEHNR; CDR2 reads FQNEAQ (reference sequence). The CDR3 runs to 14 residues. V lost 11 bases to trimming and J lost 8 bases, with 22 bases between them. CDR3: CAEGQGLLGEPQHF. The CDR3 nucleotides read TGTGCCGAGGGGCAGGGTCTTCTAGGGGAGCCCCAGCATTTT.

V is TRBV7-2 and J is TRBJ1-2; D is possibly TRBD1 (5 bases). V was shortened by 2 bases and J by 9 bases, with 22 bases between the two germline ends. The CDR3 loop spans 16 amino acids. Germline lookup yields CDR1 SGHTA and CDR2 FQGNSA. CDR3 loop: CASSLNAVGGRNRYTF. The CDR3 bases are TGTGCCAGCAGCTTAAATGCTGTGGGGGGACGAAATCGCTACACCTTC.

The chain is built from TRBV2 and TRBJ1-4, with TRBD1 identical over 11 bases. This CDR3 comprises 14 residues. The V and J ends lost 5 bases and 12 bases, in that order; junction bases with no gene match: 8. Germline lookup yields CDR1 SNHLY and CDR2 FYNNEI. Here the CDR3 DNA reads TGTGCCAGCAGTTACCGGGACAGGGGGAGGGAACTGTTTTTT. Translating gives CASSYRDRGRELFF. Supplemented by reference TRBV2 and TRBJ1-4, the full variable domain reads EPEVTQTPSHQVTQMGQEVILRCVPISNHLYFYWYRQILGQKVEFLVSFYNNEISEKSEIFDDQFSVERPDGSNFTLKIRSTKLEDSAMYFCASSYRDRGRELFFGSGTQLSVL.

The chain joins TRBV4-2 to TRBJ1-5; TRBD1 aligns across 11 bases. Per the germline V gene, CDR1 is LGHNA and CDR2 is YNFKEQ. The CDR3 length is 17 residues. V shed 4 bases and J 0 bases; nucleotides not matched to a gene: 5. CDR3 in amino acids: CASSPRTGGGSNQPQHF. The CDR3 DNA follows: TGTGCCAGCAGCCCGAGGACAGGGGGCGGTAGCAATCAGCCCCAGCATTTT.

The gene calls are TRBV9 and TRBJ1-6, with unresolved D. CDR1 is SGDLS and CDR2 is YYNGEE in the germline V gene. V gave up 5 bases and J gave up 2 bases, with 14 bases separating them. This CDR3 spans 16 amino acids. CDR3 in DNA: TGTGCCAGCAGTGCAGCGGGCATGACCTATAATTCACCCCTCCACTTT. Its protein is CASSAAGMTYNSPLHF.

The CDR3 region is CASSSTGIEQYF. CDR3 bases: TGTGCCAGCAGCTCGACAGGGATCGAGCAGTACTTC. This chain joins TRBV11-3 and TRBJ2-7; 7 bases are a match to TRBD1. CDR3 length: 12 amino acids. Germline CDR1 SGHNT, CDR2 YENEEA. With 4 bases clipped from V and 6 bases from J, the junction kept 3 bases outside the gene matches.

The chain carries TRBV19 and TRBJ2-5; possible D gene TRBD1, 5 bases. Trimming removed 5 bases at V and 5 bases at J, with 12 bases between. Germline values: CDR1 LNHDA, CDR2 SQIVND (reference sequence). The CDR3 contains 13 residues. The CDR3: CASSGAYGETQYF. In DNA, the CDR3 is TGTGCCAGTAGTGGGGCCTACGGGGAGACCCAGTACTTC. Drawing the rest from reference TRBV19 and TRBJ2-5, the complete variable domain is DGGITQSPKYLFRKEGQNVTLSCEQNLNHDAMYWYRQDPGQGLRLIYYSQIVNDFQKGDIAEGYSVSREKKESFPLTVTSAQKNPTAFYLCASSGAYGETQYFGPGTRLLVL.

This clone was counted a few times. The chain combines TRBV19 with TRBJ1-1, with 7 positions matching TRBD1. The CDR3 sequence is 16 residues long. Germline V gene lookup returns CDR1 LNHDA and CDR2 SQIVND (reference sequence). After removal of 6 bases from V and 4 bases from J, the junction contained 14 bases not matched to a gene. CDR3 sequence (DNA): TGTGCCAGTAGGAGGGCCACAGGGGCCGATGGCACTGAAGCTTTCTTT. Encoded protein: CASRRATGADGTEAFF.

This clone was seen only once. V gene TRBV7-9 combines with J gene TRBJ2-7; unclear D gene. The ends were cut back, 2 bases at V and 7 bases at J, with 18 bases in the middle. Germline lookup yields CDR1 SEHNR and CDR2 FQNEAQ (reference sequence). This CDR3 is 15 amino acids long. CDR3 loop: CASSLSDPGAPEQYF. In nucleotides, the CDR3 is TGTGCCAGCAGCTTATCCGACCCCGGCGCGCCGGAGCAGTACTTC.

This clone was counted only a few times. This chain's CDR3 is CASRTSANTGELFF. CDR3 sequence (DNA): TGTGCCAGCCGTACTAGCGCGAACACCGGGGAGCTGTTTTTT. The chain joins TRBV18 to TRBJ2-2; 7 nucleotides align to TRBD2. With 8 bases clipped from V and 0 bases from J, the junction kept 3 bases outside the gene matches. Germline V gives CDR1 KGHSH, CDR2 LQKENI. The CDR3 loop spans 14 amino acids.

CDR3 in amino acids: CASSFNEGGEQFF. The CDR3 coding sequence is TGTGCCAGCAGCTTTAATGAGGGGGGTGAGCAGTTCTTC. This rearrangement joins TRBV11-2 to TRBJ2-1; tentatively, D is TRBD1 or TRBD2 (6 bases each). The CDR3 contains 13 residues. Between the trimmed V and J ends, which lost 3 bases and 9 bases, there was a span of 12 bases. The germline V gene has CDR1 SGHAT and CDR2 FQNNGV.

The V gene is TRBV5-1, the J gene TRBJ2-3, with 12 bases that match TRBD2. J was trimmed by 4 bases and V by 0 bases; bases with no gene match: 3. Germline CDR1 and CDR2: SGHRS and YFSETQ. The CDR3 extends over 16 amino acids. CDR3 protein: CASSLGGLAGPDTQYF. CDR3 nucleotide sequence: TGCGCCAGCAGCTTGGGGGGACTAGCGGGCCCAGATACGCAGTATTTT.

Here the CDR3 reads CASSGAGQTYGYTF. Here the CDR3 DNA reads TGTGCCAGCAGTGGGGCGGGACAGACCTATGGCTACACCTTC. The rearrangement joins TRBV6-1 to TRBJ1-2; 7 bases match TRBD1. Germline loops: CDR1 MNHNS, CDR2 SASEGT. The CDR3 runs 14 residues. With 4 bases clipped from V and 4 bases from J, the junction kept 6 bases outside the gene matches.